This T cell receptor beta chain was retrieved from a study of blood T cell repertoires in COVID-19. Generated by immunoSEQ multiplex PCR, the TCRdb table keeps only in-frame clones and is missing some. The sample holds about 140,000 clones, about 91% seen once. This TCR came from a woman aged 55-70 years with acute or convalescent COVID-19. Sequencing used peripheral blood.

CDR3 protein: CASSLEGLGSTDTQYF. CDR3 coding DNA: TGTGCCAGCAGCTTGGAGGGATTAGGAAGCACAGATACGCAGTATTTT. The chain carries TRBV11-2 and TRBJ2-3; weak D call: TRBD2 (6 bases). The V gene lost 3 bases and the J gene lost 0 bases, with 13 bases spanning the gap. The germline gives CDR1 SGHAT, CDR2 FQNNGV. The CDR3 consists of 16 residues.